A selection of T cell receptor beta chains follows, all from one sample in a study of T cells in Graves' hyperthyroidism and ophthalmopathy. MiXCR, applied by TCRdb to the multiplex PCR reads, yields one record per CDR3 protein. The sample lists about 350,000 distinct CDR3 sequences, approximately 15% occurring once. The source material was blood. Receptor source: a woman in her thirties with Graves' hyperthyroidism. The CDR3 runs from the conserved cysteine through the conserved F or W. A D gene is named only where the DNA matches it firmly. Rows give clone size only sometimes, using once, few, many, or a class for an expanded clone.

CDR3nt: TGTGCCAGCAGTTATCATCCCCGTGGGGCTAGTGAAAAACTGTTTTTT
CDR3aa: CASSYHPRGASEKLFF
j_gene: TRBJ1-4
abundance: NA
v_gene: TRBV6-5
d_gene: NA

CDR3nt: TGTGCCAGCAGCGTAGAGGGATCAATGAACACTGAAGCTTTCTTT
CDR3aa: CASSVEGSMNTEAFF
j_gene: TRBJ1-1
abundance: NA
v_gene: TRBV9
d_gene: NA

CDR3nt: TGTGCCAGCAGCTTAGGCCACCGGGATGAGCAGTTCTTC
CDR3aa: CASSLGHRDEQFF
j_gene: TRBJ2-1
abundance: NA
v_gene: TRBV7-2
d_gene: NA

CDR3nt: TGTGCCAGCAATTACTCGAAGAGTGATTCTGGAAACACCATATATTTT
CDR3aa: CASNYSKSDSGNTIYF
j_gene: TRBJ1-3
abundance: NA
v_gene: TRBV6-5
d_gene: NA

CDR3nt: TGTGCCAGCAGCCAAGACACGCGGACCTACGAGCAGTACTTC
CDR3aa: CASSQDTRTYEQYF
j_gene: TRBJ2-7
abundance: NA
v_gene: TRBV3-1
d_gene: NA

CDR3nt: TGTGCCAGCAGTGAAGCGGCGGTGGGGCAGCCCCAGCATTTT
CDR3aa: CASSEAAVGQPQHF
j_gene: TRBJ1-5
abundance: many
v_gene: TRBV6-1
d_gene: NA

CDR3nt: TGTGCCAGCTATAGTTTAGCGGGAGAGCTCAATGAGCAGTTCTTC
CDR3aa: CASYSLAGELNEQFF
j_gene: TRBJ2-1
abundance: many
v_gene: TRBV2
d_gene: TRBD2

CDR3nt: TGCAGCGTGGGGACAGTACGTGGCTACACCTTC
CDR3aa: CSVGTVRGYTF
j_gene: TRBJ1-2
abundance: many
v_gene: TRBV29-1
d_gene: TRBD1

CDR3nt: TGTGCCAGCAGCCAAGAGAGGACAGCGATGGCAGAGACCCAGTACTTC
CDR3aa: CASSQERTAMAETQYF
j_gene: TRBJ2-5
abundance: few
v_gene: TRBV3-1
d_gene: NA

CDR3nt: TGTGCCAGCAGTAAACTGACAGGGGGGACTGAAGCTTTCTTT
CDR3aa: CASSKLTGGTEAFF
j_gene: TRBJ1-1
abundance: few
v_gene: TRBV6-1
d_gene: TRBD1

CDR3nt: TGCAGTGCTCCGGGGACTAGCGGTACCTACGAGCAGTACTTC
CDR3aa: CSAPGTSGTYEQYF
j_gene: TRBJ2-7
abundance: few
v_gene: TRBV20-1
d_gene: TRBD2

CDR3nt: TGTGCCACCAGCCCCCGGACAGGGCCGTACAATGAGCAGTTCTTC
CDR3aa: CATSPRTGPYNEQFF
j_gene: TRBJ2-1
abundance: few
v_gene: TRBV15
d_gene: TRBD1

CDR3nt: TGTGCCAGTAGTATAGCAAGCAGGGGCTTCTACGAGCAGTACTTC
CDR3aa: CASSIASRGFYEQYF
j_gene: TRBJ2-7
abundance: few
v_gene: TRBV19
d_gene: NA

CDR3nt: TGTGCCAGCGGTACTAGCGGGAGTCAAGGGGAGCTGTTTTTT
CDR3aa: CASGTSGSQGELFF
j_gene: TRBJ2-2
abundance: NA
v_gene: TRBV27
d_gene: TRBD2

CDR3nt: TGCAGCGTTGAACTAGCGGGAGGCTCCGGAAGGAATGAGCAGTTCTTC
CDR3aa: CSVELAGGSGRNEQFF
j_gene: TRBJ2-1
abundance: many
v_gene: TRBV29-1
d_gene: TRBD2